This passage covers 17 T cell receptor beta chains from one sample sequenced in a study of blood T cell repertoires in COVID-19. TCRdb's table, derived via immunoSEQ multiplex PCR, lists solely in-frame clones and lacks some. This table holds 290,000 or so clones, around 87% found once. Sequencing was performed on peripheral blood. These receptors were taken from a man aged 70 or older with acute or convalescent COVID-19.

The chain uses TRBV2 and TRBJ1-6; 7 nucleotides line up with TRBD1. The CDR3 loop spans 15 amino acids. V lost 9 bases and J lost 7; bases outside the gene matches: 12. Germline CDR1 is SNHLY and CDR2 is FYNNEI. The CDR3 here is CARNRGPIENSPLHF. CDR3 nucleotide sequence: TGTGCCAGGAACAGGGGCCCTATAGAAAATTCACCCCTCCACTTT.

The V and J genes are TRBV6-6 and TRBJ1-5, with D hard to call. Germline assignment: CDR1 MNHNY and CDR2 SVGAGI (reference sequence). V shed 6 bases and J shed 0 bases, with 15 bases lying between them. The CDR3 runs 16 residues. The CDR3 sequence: CASSPYAGNSNQPQHF. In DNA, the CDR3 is TGTGCCAGCAGCCCTTACGCGGGAAATAGCAATCAGCCCCAGCATTTT.

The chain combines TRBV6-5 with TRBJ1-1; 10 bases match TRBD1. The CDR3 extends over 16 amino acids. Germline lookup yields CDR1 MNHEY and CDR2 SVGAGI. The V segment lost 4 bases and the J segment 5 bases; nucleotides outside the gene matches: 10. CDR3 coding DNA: TGTGCCAGCAGTTCCTCCCGACAGGGGGCAAAAACTGAAGCTTTCTTT. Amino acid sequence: CASSSSRQGAKTEAFF.

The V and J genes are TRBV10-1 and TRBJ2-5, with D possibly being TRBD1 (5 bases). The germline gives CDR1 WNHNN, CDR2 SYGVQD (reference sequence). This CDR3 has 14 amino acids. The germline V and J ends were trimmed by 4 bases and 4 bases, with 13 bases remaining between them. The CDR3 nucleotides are TGCGCCAGCAGTGTGGGGCAAGGGCGAGAGACCCAGTACTTC. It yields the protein CASSVGQGRETQYF.

As DNA, the CDR3 is TGTGCCAGCAGTTACTCTGCATCCCGATTTGTGGGCCCCCGTCGGCTCCACTTT. The encoded protein is CASSYSASRFVGPRRLHF. The V and J genes are TRBV6-2 or TRBV6-3 and TRBJ1-6; D is undetermined. Germline-derived CDR1 and CDR2 are MNHEY and SVGEGT. This CDR3 is built from 18 residues. V was pared by 0 bases and J by 16 bases, with 28 bases between.

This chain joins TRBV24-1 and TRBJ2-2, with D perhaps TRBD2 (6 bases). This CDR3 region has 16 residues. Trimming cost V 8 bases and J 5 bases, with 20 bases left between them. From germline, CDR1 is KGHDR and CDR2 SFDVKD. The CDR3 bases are TGTGCCACCATTGTGTTCGGGAGATTATCAACCGGGGAGCTGTTTTTT. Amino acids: CATIVFGRLSTGELFF.

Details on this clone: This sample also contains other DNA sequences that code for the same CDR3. This CDR3 is CASSLGQGGDTQYF. The CDR3 DNA sequence: TGCGCCAGCAGCTTGGGACAGGGTGGAGATACGCAGTATTTT. The chain combines TRBV5-1 with TRBJ2-3; 7 nucleotides match TRBD1. Germline loops: CDR1 SGHRS, CDR2 YFSETQ. The CDR3 has 14 amino acids. V shed 0 bases, J shed 5 bases, and the junction held 3 bases outside the gene matches.

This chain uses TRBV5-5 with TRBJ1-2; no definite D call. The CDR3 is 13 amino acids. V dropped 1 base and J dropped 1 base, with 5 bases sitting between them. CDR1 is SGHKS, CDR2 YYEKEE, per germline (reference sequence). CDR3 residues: CASSLSVNYGYTF. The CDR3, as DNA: TGTGCCAGCAGCTTGAGCGTTAACTATGGCTACACCTTC.

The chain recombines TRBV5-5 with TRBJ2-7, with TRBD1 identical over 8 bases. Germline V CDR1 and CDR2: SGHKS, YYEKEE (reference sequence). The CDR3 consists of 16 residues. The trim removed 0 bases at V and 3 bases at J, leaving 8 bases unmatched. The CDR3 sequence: CASSLGQGSRLYEQYF. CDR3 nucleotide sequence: TGTGCCAGCAGCTTGGGACAGGGGAGTCGCCTCTACGAGCAGTACTTC. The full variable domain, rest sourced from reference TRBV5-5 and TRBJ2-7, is DAGVTQSPTHLIKTRGQQVTLRCSPISGHKSVSWYQQVLGQGPQFIFQYYEKEERGRGNFPDRFSARQFPNYSSELNVNALLLGDSALYLCASSLGQGSRLYEQYFGPGTRLTVT.

CDR3 region: CASSQGQGGGLNTEAFF. The CDR3, as DNA: TGCGCCAGCAGCCAAGGACAGGGGGGTGGCCTTAACACTGAAGCTTTCTTT. This sequence joins TRBV4-1 and TRBJ1-1; 9 positions match TRBD1. The V gene's germline CDR1 is MGHRA and CDR2 YSYEKL. Trimming removed 1 base from V and 2 bases from J; junction bases left unmatched: 8. CDR3 length: 17 residues.

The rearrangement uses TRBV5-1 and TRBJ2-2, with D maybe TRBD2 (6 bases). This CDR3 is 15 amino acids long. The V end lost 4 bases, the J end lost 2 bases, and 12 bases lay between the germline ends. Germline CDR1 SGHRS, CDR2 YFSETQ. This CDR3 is CASSGGTVNTGELFF. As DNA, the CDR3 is TGCGCCAGCAGCGGGGGGACTGTCAACACCGGGGAGCTGTTTTTT.

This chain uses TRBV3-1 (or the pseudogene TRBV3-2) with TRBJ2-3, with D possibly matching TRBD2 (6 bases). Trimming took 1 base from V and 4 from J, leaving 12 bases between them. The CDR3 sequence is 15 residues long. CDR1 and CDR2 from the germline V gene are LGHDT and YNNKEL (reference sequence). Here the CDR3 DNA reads TGTGCCAGCAGCCAAGGGGGAGGTGGCCCAGATACGCAGTATTTT. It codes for CASSQGGGGPDTQYF.

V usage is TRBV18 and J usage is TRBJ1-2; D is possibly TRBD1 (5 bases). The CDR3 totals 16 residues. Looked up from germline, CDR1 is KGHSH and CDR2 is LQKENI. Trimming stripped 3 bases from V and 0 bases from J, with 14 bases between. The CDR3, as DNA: TGTGCCAGCTCACCGTTGAATCAGGGTACTAACTATGGCTACACCTTC. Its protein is CASSPLNQGTNYGYTF.

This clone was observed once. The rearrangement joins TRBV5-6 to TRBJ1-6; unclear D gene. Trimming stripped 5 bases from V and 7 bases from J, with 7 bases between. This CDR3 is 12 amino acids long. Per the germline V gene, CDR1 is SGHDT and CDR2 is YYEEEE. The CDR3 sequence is CASRRGNSPLHF. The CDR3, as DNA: TGTGCCAGCAGACGGGGAAATTCACCCCTCCACTTT.

CDR3 residues: CASSPLAGGPQYF. The CDR3 DNA sequence: TGTGCCAGCAGCCCACTAGCGGGAGGCCCGCAGTATTTT. J is TRBJ2-3 and V is TRBV6-5, with 12 bases identical to TRBD2. This CDR3 is 13 amino acids long. The germline V gene has CDR1 MNHEY and CDR2 SVGAGI. J lost 10 bases, V lost 6 bases, and 5 bases had no gene match.

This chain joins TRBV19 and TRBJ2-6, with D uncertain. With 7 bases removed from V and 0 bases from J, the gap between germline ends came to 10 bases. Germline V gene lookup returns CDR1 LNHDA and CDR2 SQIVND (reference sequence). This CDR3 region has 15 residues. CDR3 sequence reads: CASKQSYSGANVLTF. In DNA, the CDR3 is TGTGCCAGTAAACAGTCATACTCTGGGGCCAACGTCCTGACTTTC.

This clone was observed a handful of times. The CDR3 bases are TGTGCCAGCAGTCGGACTAGCGGATTGGTCTACGAGCAGTACTTC. This encodes CASSRTSGLVYEQYF. The rearrangement joins TRBV11-2 to TRBJ2-7; 10 bases align to TRBD2. The ends lost 6 bases at V and 3 bases at J; junction bases unmatched: 8. Germline V gene data show CDR1 as SGHAT and CDR2 as FQNNGV. This CDR3 is built from 15 residues.